Listed below are T cell receptor beta chains from one sample, sequenced in a study of identical twins. TCRdb ran MiXCR on the 5' RACE reads and lists one entry per CDR3 protein. The sample has a few hundred thousand distinct CDR3 sequences, approximately 24% seen once. The same sample was also studied in work on T cells expressing NK-cell markers.

The sample comprised CD4+ T cells sorted from blood. These receptors all stem from a young woman in good health. The CDR3 runs from the conserved cysteine through the conserved F or W. Each record gives: V gene, J gene, D gene, clone size, CDR3 protein, CDR3 DNA. The D gene is left open where the match is weak. Size is omitted from some rows. Given values are once, few, many or a class for expanded clones.

TRBV6-5	TRBJ2-7	.	.	CASSKAYEQYF	TGTGCCAGTTCTAAAGCCTACGAGCAGTACTTC
TRBV9	TRBJ1-5	.	.	CASSVTDYSNQPQHF	TGTGCCAGCAGCGTAACAGACTATAGCAATCAGCCCCAGCATTTT
TRBV25-1	TRBJ1-2	.	.	CASSDMGYYGYTF	TGTGCCAGCAGTGATATGGGGTACTATGGCTACACCTTC
TRBV6-4	TRBJ2-3	TRBD1	.	CASSDGQGADTQYF	TGTGCCAGCAGTGACGGACAGGGGGCGGATACGCAGTATTTT
TRBV7-2	TRBJ2-7	.	few	CASSLGGAINEQYF	TGTGCCAGCAGTCTTGGGGGGGCTATCAACGAGCAGTACTTC
TRBV3-1	TRBJ2-2	.	few	CASSRGTLGANTGELFF	TGTGCCAGCAGCCGGGGGACCCTTGGTGCGAACACCGGGGAGCTGTTTTTT
TRBV5-1	TRBJ2-7	.	.	CASSQGYGRLYEQYF	TGCGCCAGCAGCCAGGGGTACGGCCGGCTCTACGAGCAGTACTTC
TRBV6-5	TRBJ2-3	.	.	CASSFLVGVDTQYF	TGTGCCAGCAGTTTCCTAGTTGGGGTAGATACGCAGTATTTT
TRBV7-2	TRBJ2-1	TRBD2	.	CASSLREGRNEQFF	TGTGCCAGCAGCTTACGGGAGGGCCGAAATGAGCAGTTCTTC
TRBV7-2	TRBJ2-3	.	.	CAGGAPESQYF	TGTGCCGGCGGGGCCCCGGAGTCACAGTATTTT
TRBV20-1	TRBJ1-1	.	.	CSATLGGMNTEAFF	TGCAGTGCTACTTTAGGAGGGATGAACACTGAAGCTTTCTTT
TRBV10-3	TRBJ1-1	TRBD1	few	CAIRPDREGRDTEAFF	TGTGCCATCAGGCCAGACAGGGAGGGCCGGGACACTGAAGCTTTCTTT
TRBV10-2	TRBJ2-7	TRBD2	few	CASGRTSGGEQYF	TGCGCCAGCGGCCGGACTTCGGGAGGCGAGCAGTACTTC
TRBV5-1	TRBJ2-3	TRBD2	few	CASSSSGTRDTQYF	TGCGCCAGCAGCTCCTCCGGGACTAGAGATACGCAGTATTTT
TRBV5-1	TRBJ2-7	.	.	CASSLDPPGATSYEQYF	TGCGCCAGCAGCTTGGACCCTCCGGGGGCCACATCCTACGAGCAGTACTTC
TRBV14	TRBJ1-2	.	.	CASSQVELSGYGYTF	TGTGCCAGCAGCCAAGTGGAGTTGTCGGGTTATGGCTACACCTTC
TRBV12-3/TRBV12-4	TRBJ2-1	TRBD2	few	CASTPASGGRNEQFF	TGTGCCAGCACCCCCGCTAGCGGGGGGCGGAATGAGCAGTTCTTC
TRBV2	TRBJ1-6	.	few	CASRFREVNSPLHF	TGTGCCAGCAGGTTCCGGGAAGTAAATTCACCCCTCCACTTT
TRBV18	TRBJ2-3	TRBD2	.	CASSPGPLTSGRTDTQYF	TGTGCCAGCTCACCAGGTCCCCTGACTAGCGGCCGCACAGATACGCAGTATTTT
TRBV12-3/TRBV12-4	TRBJ1-5	.	many	CASSLRELNQPQHF	TGTGCCAGCAGTTTAAGGGAACTCAATCAGCCCCAGCATTTT
TRBV10-3	TRBJ1-5	.	few	CAISDWVVGNQPQHF	TGTGCCATCAGTGATTGGGTGGTTGGCAATCAGCCCCAGCATTTT
TRBV20-1	TRBJ2-1	.	.	CSGVSGNEQFF	TGCAGTGGAGTAAGCGGAAATGAGCAGTTCTTC
TRBV10-3	TRBJ2-1	.	many	CAISSRGGEQFF	TGTGCCATCAGCTCGAGAGGGGGGGAGCAGTTCTTC
TRBV4-2	TRBJ2-6	.	.	CASSPGPGANVLTF	TGTGCCAGCAGCCCTGGGCCAGGGGCCAACGTCCTGACTTTC
TRBV6-5	TRBJ2-1	.	.	CASSYLFGQSSYNEQFF	TGTGCCAGCAGTTACCTCTTCGGACAGAGCTCCTACAATGAGCAGTTCTTC
TRBV12-5	TRBJ2-7	TRBD2	.	CASGLPLGREIYEQYF	TGTGCTAGTGGTTTGCCCCTGGGGCGGGAGATATACGAGCAGTACTTC
TRBV20-1	TRBJ2-7	.	.	CSARNGPSYEQYF	TGCAGTGCTAGAAATGGGCCATCCTACGAGCAGTACTTC
TRBV20-1	TRBJ2-2	.	few	CSAKTDANTGELFF	TGCAGTGCTAAAACCGACGCGAACACCGGGGAGCTGTTTTTT
TRBV12-3/TRBV12-4	TRBJ2-3	.	few	CAGSRGTDTQYF	TGTGCCGGAAGCAGGGGAACAGATACGCAGTATTTT
TRBV6-5	TRBJ1-6	.	.	CASSYSGRIYNSPLHF	TGTGCCAGCAGTTACTCGGGACGAATCTATAATTCACCCCTCCACTTT
TRBV19	TRBJ1-5	.	once	CASSYGAHQPQHF	TGTGCCAGTAGTTATGGGGCTCATCAGCCCCAGCATTTT
TRBV3-1	TRBJ1-5	.	.	CASSQDPTDNQPQHF	TGTGCCAGCAGCCAAGATCCGACCGACAATCAGCCCCAGCATTTT
TRBV3-1	TRBJ2-7	.	.	CASSHSPVFREQYF	TGTGCCAGCAGCCATTCCCCTGTCTTTCGGGAGCAGTACTTC
TRBV5-5	TRBJ2-7	.	.	CASSLGMYEQYF	TGTGCCAGCAGCCTGGGAATGTACGAGCAGTACTTC
TRBV9	TRBJ1-5	.	many	CASSVAGGDQPQHF	TGTGCCAGCAGCGTAGCTGGCGGGGATCAGCCCCAGCATTTT
TRBV3-1	TRBJ2-7	TRBD1	.	CASSQGQGSHEQYF	TGTGCCAGCAGCCAAGGACAGGGCTCACACGAGCAGTACTTC
TRBV3-1	TRBJ2-2	.	few	CASSQWDGNTGELFF	TGTGCCAGCAGCCAATGGGACGGTAACACCGGGGAGCTGTTTTTT
TRBV2	TRBJ2-7	.	once	CASRSRGTSSYEQYF	TGTGCCAGCAGGAGCAGGGGGACTAGCTCCTACGAGCAGTACTTC
TRBV7-2	TRBJ2-7	TRBD2	few	CASSLNSGRSEQYF	TGTGCCAGCAGCTTAAATAGCGGGAGAAGCGAGCAGTACTTC
TRBV20-1	TRBJ1-2	.	.	CSATGGRGSGYTF	TGCAGTGCCACCGGGGGGAGGGGAAGCGGCTACACCTTC
TRBV6-2/TRBV6-3	TRBJ2-1	.	few	CASTESRGGPHNEQFF	TGTGCCAGCACCGAAAGCCGCGGCGGTCCGCATAATGAGCAGTTCTTC
TRBV12-3/TRBV12-4	TRBJ2-1	TRBD2	.	CASSSAGGGENEQFF	TGTGCCAGCAGCTCTGCGGGGGGAGGCGAGAATGAGCAGTTCTTC
TRBV10-3	TRBJ2-7	.	few	CATTGSSYEQYF	TGTGCCACAACGGGCAGCTCCTACGAGCAGTACTTC
TRBV4-3	TRBJ2-1	TRBD2	.	CASSLRLADTYNEQFF	TGCGCCAGCAGCCTACGACTAGCTGATACCTACAATGAGCAGTTCTTC
TRBV12-3/TRBV12-4	TRBJ2-2	.	many	CASSLVAGELFF	TGTGCCAGCAGTTTAGTGGCCGGGGAGCTGTTTTTT
TRBV7-9	TRBJ2-7	.	.	CASSLVGGVAYEQYF	TGTGCCAGCAGCTTAGTTGGGGGAGTGGCCTACGAGCAGTACTTC
TRBV6-2/TRBV6-3	TRBJ2-5	TRBD1	.	CASSYLGQGIETQYF	TGTGCCAGCAGTTACTTGGGACAGGGTATTGAGACCCAGTACTTC
TRBV6-1	TRBJ2-6	TRBD1	.	CASSRQGAAGANVLTF	TGTGCCAGCAGTCGTCAGGGGGCTGCTGGGGCCAACGTCCTGACTTTC
TRBV6-1	TRBJ1-5	.	few	CASRLDGNQPQHF	TGTGCCAGCAGATTGGACGGAAATCAGCCCCAGCATTTT
TRBV10-3	TRBJ1-1	.	.	CAISESSRNTEAFF	TGTGCCATCAGTGAGTCGTCGAGGAACACTGAAGCTTTCTTT
TRBV30	TRBJ1-1	.	few	CAWWRTGSEAFF	TGTGCCTGGTGGCGGACGGGTTCTGAAGCTTTCTTT
TRBV4-2	TRBJ2-7	.	.	CASRGSLRYEQYF	TGTGCCAGCAGGGGGTCGCTCCGTTACGAGCAGTACTTC
TRBV6-2/TRBV6-3	TRBJ1-1	TRBD1	few	CASSSDRALHTEAFF	TGTGCCAGCAGCTCGGACAGGGCACTACACACTGAAGCTTTCTTT